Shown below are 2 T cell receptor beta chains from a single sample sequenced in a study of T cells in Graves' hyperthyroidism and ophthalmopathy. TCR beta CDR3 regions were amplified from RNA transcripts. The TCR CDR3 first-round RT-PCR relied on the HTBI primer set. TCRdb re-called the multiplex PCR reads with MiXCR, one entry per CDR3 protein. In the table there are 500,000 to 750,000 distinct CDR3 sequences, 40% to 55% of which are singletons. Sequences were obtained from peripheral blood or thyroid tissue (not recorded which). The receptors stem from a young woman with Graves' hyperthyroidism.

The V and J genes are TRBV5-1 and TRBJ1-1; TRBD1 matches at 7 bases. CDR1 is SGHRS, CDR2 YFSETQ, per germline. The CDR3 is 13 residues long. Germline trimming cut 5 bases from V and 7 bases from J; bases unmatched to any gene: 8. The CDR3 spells CASSSGTVGEAFF. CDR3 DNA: TGCGCCAGCAGTTCCGGGACAGTTGGTGAAGCTTTCTTT.

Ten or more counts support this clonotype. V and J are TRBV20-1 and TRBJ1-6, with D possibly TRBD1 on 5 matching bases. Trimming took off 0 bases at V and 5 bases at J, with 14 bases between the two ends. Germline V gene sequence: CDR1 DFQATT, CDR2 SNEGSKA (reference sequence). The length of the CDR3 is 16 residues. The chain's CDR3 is CSARDLFQGNNSPLHF. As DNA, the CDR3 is TGCAGTGCTAGAGATCTGTTTCAGGGAAATAATTCACCCCTCCACTTT.